This TCR beta chain was found in a study of control samples from healthy donors and cancer patients. From germline, CDR1 is LGHDT and CDR2 YNNKEL (reference sequence). The CDR3 has 14 residues. V was pared by 3 bases and J by 5 bases, with 2 bases of the junction left unmatched. Some clones are missing from TCRdb's copy, which holds only in-frame ones; the method was immunoSEQ multiplex PCR. The data contain approximately 110,000 clones, just over 90% of them seen just once; the ten biggest clones take up approximately 8%. The chain couples TRBV3-1 (or the pseudogene TRBV3-2) to TRBJ1-4; the match to TRBD1 covers 8 bases. This sequence originates from a woman younger than 30 in good health. Sequenced material: blood. The CDR3: CASSQRQGNEKLFF. CDR3 DNA: TGTGCCAGCAGCCAGAGACAGGGGAATGAAAAACTGTTTTTT.